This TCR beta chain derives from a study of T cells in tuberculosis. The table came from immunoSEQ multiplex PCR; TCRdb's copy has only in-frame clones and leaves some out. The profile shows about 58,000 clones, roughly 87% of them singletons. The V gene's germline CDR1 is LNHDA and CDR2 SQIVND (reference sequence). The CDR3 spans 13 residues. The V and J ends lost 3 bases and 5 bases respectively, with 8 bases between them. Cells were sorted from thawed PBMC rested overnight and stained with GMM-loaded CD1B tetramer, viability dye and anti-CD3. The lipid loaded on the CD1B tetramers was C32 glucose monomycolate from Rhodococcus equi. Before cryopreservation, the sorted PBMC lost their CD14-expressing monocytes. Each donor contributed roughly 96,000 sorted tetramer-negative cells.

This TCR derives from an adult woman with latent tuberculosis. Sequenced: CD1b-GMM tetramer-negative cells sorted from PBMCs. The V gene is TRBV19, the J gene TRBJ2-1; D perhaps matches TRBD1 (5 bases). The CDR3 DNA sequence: TGTGCCAGTAGTATTGAAGGGGACAATGAGCAGTTCTTC. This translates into CASSIEGDNEQFF.